These T cell receptor beta chains were read from a single sample in a study of blood T cells in healthy people across ages. Each CDR3 protein gets one entry after TCRdb re-called the 5' RACE reads with MiXCR. This sample has about 640,000 distinct CDR3 sequences, with around 54% found just once. The material sequenced was blood. The receptors shown here come from a man in his sixties in good health. The CDR3 runs from the conserved cysteine through the conserved F or W. Fields, in order: clone size, D gene, V gene, CDR3 length, J gene, CDR3 protein, CDR3 DNA. D genes are given only for firm matches. Clone size appears in some rows only: once, few, many, or a class for an expanded clone.

size: -; D: TRBD2; V: TRBV10-3; length: 15; J: TRBJ2-7; CDR3: CAISPGTSGSYEQYF; DNA: TGTGCCATCAGTCCCGGGACTAGCGGTTCCTACGAGCAGTACTTC
size: few; D: -; V: TRBV20-1; length: 15; J: TRBJ2-5; CDR3: CSARDMAGRVATQYF; DNA: TGCAGTGCTAGAGATATGGCGGGCAGGGTAGCGACCCAGTACTTC
size: once; D: -; V: TRBV3-1; length: 16; J: TRBJ2-6; CDR3: CASSPHRGPGANVLTF; DNA: TGTGCCAGCAGCCCCCATAGGGGCCCTGGGGCCAACGTCCTGACTTTC
size: -; D: -; V: TRBV4-1; length: 15; J: TRBJ1-2; CDR3: CASSQQTQGKNGYTF; DNA: TGCGCCAGCAGCCAGCAAACCCAGGGGAAGAATGGCTACACCTTC
size: once; D: TRBD2; V: TRBV7-2; length: 17; J: TRBJ2-3; CDR3: CASSLGGSGGATDTQYF; DNA: TGTGCCAGCAGCTTAGGAGGTAGCGGGGGGGCCACAGATACGCAGTATTTT
size: -; D: TRBD1; V: TRBV7-2; length: 15; J: TRBJ2-7; CDR3: CASSRGGTASYEQYF; DNA: TGTGCCAGCAGCCGAGGGGGCACTGCCTCCTACGAGCAGTACTTC
size: -; D: -; V: TRBV20-1; length: 13; J: TRBJ2-5; CDR3: CSARDVAGETQYF; DNA: TGCAGTGCTAGAGATGTGGCAGGAGAGACCCAGTACTTC
size: once; D: -; V: TRBV20-1; length: 16; J: TRBJ1-3; CDR3: CSARPLDSYSGNTTYF; DNA: TGCAGTGCTAGACCCTTGGACAGCTACTCTGGAAACACCACATATTTT
size: -; D: -; V: TRBV12-3/TRBV12-4; length: 13; J: TRBJ1-2; CDR3: CASTATVAYGYTF; DNA: TGTGCCAGCACCGCCACGGTCGCCTATGGCTACACCTTC
size: -; D: -; V: TRBV4-1; length: 14; J: TRBJ2-1; CDR3: CASSQLGGGNEQFF; DNA: TGCGCCAGCAGCCAACTAGGCGGTGGCAATGAGCAGTTCTTC
size: -; D: -; V: TRBV7-7; length: 14; J: TRBJ2-1; CDR3: CASSLAPQGGEQFF; DNA: TGTGCCAGCAGCTTAGCGCCCCAGGGAGGTGAGCAGTTCTTC
size: -; D: -; V: TRBV5-1; length: 16; J: TRBJ2-7; CDR3: CASSKTGPSGYNEQYF; DNA: TGCGCCAGCAGCAAAACGGGACCCAGTGGGTACAATGAGCAGTACTTC
size: -; D: TRBD1; V: TRBV12-3/TRBV12-4; length: 14; J: TRBJ2-7; CDR3: CVSSPDRNYYEQYF; DNA: TGTGTCAGCAGTCCGGACAGGAACTACTACGAGCAGTACTTC
size: -; D: TRBD2; V: TRBV7-9; length: 17; J: TRBJ2-3; CDR3: CASSLLNLAGGPDTQYF; DNA: TGTGCCAGCAGCTTACTCAATCTAGCGGGGGGCCCAGATACGCAGTATTTT
size: few; D: -; V: TRBV7-2; length: 12; J: TRBJ1-2; CDR3: CASSLRQTGYTF; DNA: TGTGCCAGCAGCTTACGACAGACCGGCTACACCTTC
size: few; D: -; V: TRBV6-5; length: 14; J: TRBJ1-2; CDR3: CASRETGTNYGYTF; DNA: TGTGCCAGCCGGGAGACCGGGACTAACTATGGCTACACCTTC
size: few; D: TRBD2; V: TRBV20-1; length: 17; J: TRBJ2-5; CDR3: CSARVIGDGGFRETQYF; DNA: TGCAGTGCTAGAGTAATCGGGGACGGGGGGTTCCGGGAGACCCAGTACTTC
size: -; D: TRBD1; V: TRBV29-1; length: 14; J: TRBJ2-7; CDR3: CSVAGQGASYEQYF; DNA: TGCAGCGTTGCAGGACAGGGGGCCTCCTACGAGCAGTACTTC
size: -; D: -; V: TRBV29-1; length: 10; J: TRBJ2-5; CDR3: CSVEQETQYF; DNA: TGCAGCGTTGAGCAGGAGACCCAGTACTTC
size: -; D: -; V: TRBV6-5; length: 16; J: TRBJ2-3; CDR3: CASSYGATVRTDTQYF; DNA: TGTGCCAGCAGTTATGGTGCGACGGTGCGCACAGATACGCAGTATTTT
size: -; D: -; V: TRBV7-2; length: 14; J: TRBJ2-1; CDR3: CASSPQSDFNEQFF; DNA: TGTGCCAGCAGCCCCCAGTCGGACTTCAATGAGCAGTTCTTC
size: -; D: -; V: TRBV4-2; length: 15; J: TRBJ2-1; CDR3: CASSQAAGRDNERFF; DNA: TGTGCCAGCAGCCAAGCGGCGGGGAGGGACAATGAGCGGTTCTTC
size: -; D: -; V: TRBV4-1; length: 16; J: TRBJ2-3; CDR3: CASSQGQGTSLDTQYF; DNA: TGCGCCAGCAGCCAAGGACAGGGGACTAGCCTTGATACGCAGTATTTT
size: few; D: -; V: TRBV28; length: 13; J: TRBJ1-6; CDR3: CASSFQINSPLHF; DNA: TGTGCCAGCAGTTTCCAGATTAATTCACCCCTCCACTTT
size: -; D: -; V: TRBV21-1; length: 16; J: TRBJ2-3; CDR3: CASSDPLAGGTDTQYF; DNA: TGTGCCAGCAGCGACCCACTAGCGGGGGGCACAGATACGCAGTATTTT
size: few; D: -; V: TRBV5-1; length: 14; J: TRBJ1-2; CDR3: CASSSGRPNYGYTF; DNA: TGCGCCAGCAGCTCGGGACGGCCAAACTATGGCTACACCTTC
size: few; D: -; V: TRBV29-1; length: 13; J: TRBJ2-3; CDR3: CSVEVGGTDTQYF; DNA: TGCAGCGTTGAAGTGGGGGGCACAGATACGCAGTATTTT
size: -; D: TRBD2; V: TRBV27; length: 16; J: TRBJ2-2; CDR3: CASSSRLAGSTGELFF; DNA: TGTGCCAGCAGTTCAAGATTAGCGGGGTCTACCGGGGAGCTGTTTTTT
size: few; D: -; V: TRBV28; length: 15; J: TRBJ2-7; CDR3: CASSLGGMSSYEQYF; DNA: TGTGCCAGCAGTTTGGGTGGCATGAGCTCCTACGAGCAGTACTTC
size: -; D: -; V: TRBV20-1; length: 12; J: TRBJ2-3; CDR3: CSAQIEDVTQYF; DNA: TGCAGTGCGCAGATAGAGGATGTAACGCAGTATTTT
size: -; D: TRBD1; V: TRBV12-3/TRBV12-4; length: 13; J: TRBJ1-2; CDR3: CASSLGDRDGYTF; DNA: TGTGCCAGCAGTTTAGGGGACAGGGATGGCTACACCTTC
size: -; D: TRBD1; V: TRBV16; length: 16; J: TRBJ2-7; CDR3: CASSRGTGEVSYEQYF; DNA: TGTGCCAGCAGCCGCGGGACAGGGGAAGTCTCCTACGAGCAGTACTTC
size: -; D: -; V: TRBV7-8; length: 17; J: TRBJ2-4; CDR3: CASSLAPHNLAKNIQYF; DNA: TGTGCCAGCAGCTTAGCCCCCCATAATCTAGCCAAAAACATTCAGTACTTC
size: -; D: TRBD1; V: TRBV28; length: 15; J: TRBJ1-1; CDR3: CASSIRGQSYTEAFF; DNA: TGTGCCAGCAGCATACGGGGACAGAGCTACACTGAAGCTTTCTTT
size: -; D: TRBD1; V: TRBV2; length: 15; J: TRBJ2-3; CDR3: CASSEEGGSTDTQYF; DNA: TGTGCCAGCAGTGAGGAAGGGGGCAGCACAGATACGCAGTATTTT
size: -; D: TRBD2; V: TRBV20-1; length: 15; J: TRBJ2-7; CDR3: CSAPNYRSGRDEQYF; DNA: TGCAGTGCTCCCAATTACAGGTCCGGGAGGGACGAGCAGTACTTC
size: -; D: -; V: TRBV27; length: 15; J: TRBJ1-6; CDR3: CASSLSRVLNSPFHF; DNA: TGTGCCAGCAGTTTATCGCGGGTACTGAATTCACCCTTCCACTTT
size: -; D: -; V: TRBV28; length: 12; J: TRBJ1-5; CDR3: CASSFPVGPQHF; DNA: TGTGCCAGCAGTTTCCCCGTGGGGCCCCAGCATTTT
size: -; D: -; V: TRBV11-3; length: 16; J: TRBJ2-3; CDR3: CASSLRSTTSTDTQYF; DNA: TGTGCCAGCAGCTTGCGGAGCACCACTAGCACAGATACGCAGTATTTT
size: once; D: -; V: TRBV27; length: 15; J: TRBJ1-2; CDR3: CASTANRVSAGGYTF; DNA: TGTGCCAGCACGGCAAACAGGGTATCCGCTGGTGGCTACACCTTC
size: few; D: -; V: TRBV5-1; length: 12; J: TRBJ2-7; CDR3: CASSKKPYEQYF; DNA: TGCGCCAGCAGCAAGAAGCCCTACGAGCAGTACTTC
size: -; D: TRBD1; V: TRBV5-1; length: 14; J: TRBJ1-1; CDR3: CASSFIGTDNEAFF; DNA: TGCGCCAGCAGCTTTATAGGGACAGATAATGAAGCTTTCTTT
size: -; D: -; V: TRBV12-3/TRBV12-4; length: 14; J: TRBJ2-1; CDR3: CASSFASAYNEQFF; DNA: TGTGCCAGCAGTTTTGCTAGCGCCTACAATGAGCAGTTCTTC
size: -; D: TRBD2; V: TRBV9; length: 15; J: TRBJ2-5; CDR3: CASSVLAGGRETQYF; DNA: TGTGCCAGCAGCGTCCTAGCGGGGGGGAGGGAGACCCAGTACTTC
size: -; D: TRBD1; V: TRBV5-1; length: 16; J: TRBJ2-5; CDR3: CASSLEGGFSGETQYF; DNA: TGCGCCAGCAGCTTGGAAGGGGGCTTTTCGGGAGAGACCCAGTACTTC
size: -; D: -; V: TRBV27; length: 15; J: TRBJ2-5; CDR3: CASSLFGRGVETQYF; DNA: TGTGCCAGCAGTTTATTTGGGCGTGGAGTTGAGACCCAGTACTTC
size: -; D: TRBD2; V: TRBV4-2; length: 15; J: TRBJ2-5; CDR3: CASSQDQRGQETQYF; DNA: TGTGCCAGCAGCCAAGACCAGCGGGGGCAAGAGACCCAGTACTTC
size: few; D: TRBD1; V: TRBV7-9; length: 18; J: TRBJ2-6; CDR3: CASSLPGQSKLGANVLTF; DNA: TGTGCCAGCAGCTTACCGGGACAGTCAAAACTTGGGGCCAACGTCCTGACTTTC
size: -; D: -; V: TRBV5-1; length: 18; J: TRBJ2-1; CDR3: CASSLSAAARGSYNEQFF; DNA: TGCGCCAGCAGCTTGTCTGCGGCAGCGCGGGGTTCCTACAATGAGCAGTTCTTC
size: few; D: -; V: TRBV12-3/TRBV12-4; length: 14; J: TRBJ1-2; CDR3: CASSPGLIDYGYTF; DNA: TGTGCCAGCAGTCCTGGACTGATTGATTACGGCTACACCTTC
size: -; D: -; V: TRBV5-1; length: 11; J: TRBJ2-7; CDR3: CASSAEREQYF; DNA: TGCGCCAGCAGCGCCGAACGGGAGCAGTACTTC
size: -; D: -; V: TRBV20-1; length: 12; J: TRBJ1-4; CDR3: CSASAVREKLFF; DNA: TGCAGTGCTAGTGCCGTCAGGGAAAAACTGTTTTTT
size: few; D: -; V: TRBV11-2; length: 14; J: TRBJ1-6; CDR3: CASSLVASDSPLHF; DNA: TGTGCCAGCAGCTTAGTGGCCAGCGATTCACCCCTCCACTTT
size: -; D: -; V: TRBV7-6; length: 13; J: TRBJ2-7; CDR3: CASSLTAVREQYF; DNA: TGTGCCAGCAGCTTAACGGCAGTCCGCGAGCAGTACTTC
size: -; D: -; V: TRBV2; length: 14; J: TRBJ1-2; CDR3: CASSEGIGTDGYTF; DNA: TGTGCCAGCAGTGAAGGAATAGGGACGGATGGCTACACCTTC